One sample yielded the 11 T cell receptor beta chains listed below, sequenced in a study of CD4+ T cells in melanoma (dated by TCRdb to the early 2020s). Library prep was done by the immunoSEQ multiplex PCR assay. TCRdb took this table from immuneACCESS and kept in-frame rearrangements with V and J called. Such tables lack part of the clones; where checked against another copy, unresolved V genes explain under half of the gap, and the rest is unexplained. The sample table lists about 11,000 clones, about three fifths of them with a count of one. The ten most abundant clones make up approximately 9% of the sample. The sequenced material came from cells from a culture (not recorded whether cultured in vitro). These receptors were collected from a human donor with melanoma.

This sequence joins TRBV18 and TRBJ1-1; 9 bases match TRBD1. Germline CDR1 KGHSH, CDR2 LQKENI. J gave up 7 bases and V 3 bases, and 9 bases lay outside the gene matches. This CDR3 is built from 15 residues. Written as DNA, the CDR3 is TGTGCCAGCTCACCCCGGAGGGGGGACAGGGATGAAGCTTTCTTT. Encoded protein: CASSPRRGDRDEAFF. Based on the CDR3 plus reference TRBV18 and TRBJ1-1, the full variable domain is NAGVMQNPRHLVRRRGQEARLRCSPMKGHSHVYWYRQLPEEGLKFMVYLQKENIIDESGMPKERFSAEFPKEGPSILRIQQVVRGDSAAYFCASSPRRGDRDEAFFGQGTRLTVV.

In its sample, this clone was seen a few times. The chain is built from TRBV19 and TRBJ2-3; the match to TRBD1 covers 7 bases. Germline V gene sequence: CDR1 LNHDA, CDR2 SQIVND (reference sequence). The CDR3 has 16 amino acids. Trimming removed 2 bases from V and 2 bases from J; junction bases left unmatched: 7. The CDR3 reads CASSIRGTETTDTQYF. In nucleotides, the CDR3 is TGTGCCAGTAGTATAAGGGGGACAGAAACCACAGATACGCAGTATTTT.

The table lists this clone with a few counts. V and J are TRBV29-1 and TRBJ2-5, with D uncertain. The CDR3 sequence is 12 residues long. V lost 4 bases and J lost 1, with 7 bases in between. Germline CDR1 SQVTM, CDR2 ANQGSEA. CDR3 sequence reads: CSVALIQETQYF. The CDR3 DNA follows: TGCAGCGTTGCGCTAATCCAAGAGACCCAGTACTTC.

This clone was picked up a small number of times. V and J are TRBV2 and TRBJ1-6, with 8 positions matching TRBD1. The CDR3 length is 14 residues. The J segment lost 10 bases and the V segment lost 5 bases, leaving 7 bases of the junction unmatched. From germline, CDR1 is SNHLY and CDR2 FYNNEI. CDR3 protein: CASSPGQAKSPLHF. CDR3 nucleotide sequence: TGTGCCAGCAGTCCGGGACAGGCTAAATCACCCCTCCACTTT.

This clone appeared a few times. The chain carries TRBV5-4 and TRBJ1-2; 10 positions agree with TRBD1. The germline V gene has CDR1 SGHNT and CDR2 YYREEE (reference sequence). CDR3 size: 14 residues. V was clipped by 3 bases and J by 4 bases; unmatched bases: 3. CDR3 sequence: CASSSGQGLYGYTF. CDR3 nucleotide sequence: TGTGCCAGCAGCTCGGGACAGGGGCTCTATGGCTACACCTTC.

The chain has TRBV11-1 and TRBJ2-7, with a weak D call TRBD1 (7 bases). Germline lookup yields CDR1 SGHAT and CDR2 FQDESV (reference sequence). The CDR3 is made up of 16 amino acids. V was clipped by 5 bases and J by 6 bases, with 23 bases between them. CDR3 in amino acids: CASSQVWRGRLAEQYF. The CDR3 DNA sequence: TGTGCCAGCAGCCAAGTTTGGAGGGGGCGCTTGGCCGAGCAGTACTTC.

This sequence joins TRBV5-5 and TRBJ2-2, with 10 bases fitting TRBD2. The CDR3 consists of 14 residues. CDR1 is SGHKS and CDR2 is YYEKEE in the germline V gene (reference sequence). V trimming: 6 bases; J trimming: 9 bases; junction bases outside the gene matches: 8. CDR3 residues: CASTGLATRWELFF. The CDR3 bases are TGTGCCAGCACGGGACTAGCGACGAGGTGGGAGCTGTTTTTT.

This chain connects TRBV7-9 to TRBJ2-5; 8 bases map to TRBD2. CDR3 length: 16 residues. The trim removed 4 bases at V and 4 bases at J, leaving 11 bases unmatched. Per germline, CDR1 SEHNR and CDR2 FQNEAQ (reference sequence). CDR3 sequence: CASSSSFRGGGETQYF. In DNA form, the CDR3 reads TGTGCCAGCAGCTCGAGTTTTCGGGGGGGTGGAGAGACCCAGTACTTC.

V and J are TRBV7-9 and TRBJ2-2; 7 bases align to TRBD1. This CDR3 is 16 amino acids long. The germline CDR1 and CDR2 sequences are SEHNR and FQNEAQ (reference sequence). V lost 4 bases, J lost 1 base, and 6 bases stayed unmatched. The CDR3: CASSSAGTVNTGELFF. In nucleotides, the CDR3 is TGTGCCAGCAGCTCGGCCGGGACAGTGAACACCGGGGAGCTGTTTTTT.

This sequence joins TRBV7-9 and TRBJ1-1; D remains unclear. The CDR3 covers 13 residues. Trimming removed 8 bases at V and 0 bases at J, with 10 bases between. Germline values: CDR1 SEHNR, CDR2 FQNEAQ (reference sequence). For the CDR3, the DNA is TGTGCCAGCGTACAGAAATTGAACACTGAAGCTTTCTTT. Its protein product is CASVQKLNTEAFF.

The chain combines TRBV19 with TRBJ1-2, with D perhaps TRBD1 (6 bases). V was shortened by 3 bases and J by 1 base, with 18 bases between the two germline ends. CDR1 and CDR2 from the germline V gene are LNHDA and SQIVND (reference sequence). The CDR3 has 17 residues. Here the CDR3 DNA reads TGTGCCAGTAGTATGGCCGTAGGGGTGGACAGTAACTATGGCTACACCTTC. This gives the protein CASSMAVGVDSNYGYTF.